This T cell receptor beta chain was identified in a study of lymphopenia after photon versus proton radiotherapy (dated by TCRdb to between 2018 and 2021). As for the study more broadly: The study compared the immunological effects of photon versus proton radiation therapy in patients with gastrointestinal tumors who developed high-grade lymphopenia. The goal of the study was to characterize the differences between the two radiation modalities in how they affect the immune system. The cohort included over 15 patients with gastrointestinal tumors who developed lymphopenia after receiving either photon or proton therapy.

About this clone itself: The target of this receptor is not known. One base away there is no much larger clone; base qualities are not given.

At the junction V is shortened by 7 bases and J by 2 bases, with 15 bases in between. The CDR3, from cysteine to phenylalanine, totals 15 residues. Just CDR3 DNA is preserved here, 45 bases in frame from base 1. The germline V gene (reference sequence) sets CDR1 to SGHNT and CDR2 to YYREEE. Libraries were prepared through the immunoSEQ multiplex PCR assay. Deep sequencing of rearranged TCR beta loci, alongside multiparametric flow cytometry, was used to profile T cell repertoires. The immuneACCESS repertoire file appears here via TCRdb, limited to in-frame rearrangements. These files lack a portion of the clones; in checked studies, under half of the deficit traces to unresolved V genes, and the cause of the others is not known. The sample table shows about 64,000 clones, and roughly 87% are seen once. Together, the top ten hold about 13% of the sample. Broader findings and caveats from the paper: Among patients across the cohort who died, overall survival time showed an inverse correlation with a larger post-nadir drop in TCR diversity. The survival association was examined only in patients who died, and the authors described better survival with proton therapy as a possibility, not as a demonstrated result. After the lymphocyte count nadir, repertoires from photon-treated patients showed oligoclonal expansion, particularly of CD8+ Temra cells, and this expansion drove the decline in diversity. Proton-treated patients stayed relatively stable during treatment, while photon-treated patients lost naive T cells and TCR diversity and gained effector/memory populations.

The V and J genes are TRBV5-4 and TRBJ2-2, with a tentative D gene TRBD1 over 5 matching bases. Material: peripheral blood, obtained from a patient treated with proton-based radiotherapy. The clonotype originates from a man aged 80 or over with esophageal cancer. CDR3 reads: CASSQGVINTGELFF. The DNA sequence is given as TGTGCCAGCTCCCAAGGGGTGATTAACACCGGGGAGCTGTTTTTT.